The 10 T cell receptor beta chains in this list originate from one sample, sequenced in a study of T cell responses to AZD1222 COVID-19 vaccine (dated by TCRdb to 2020 to 2022). Library preparation was by the immunoSEQ multiplex PCR assay. TCRdb took over this immuneACCESS table, retaining in-frame rearrangements with V and J assigned. Such tables are incomplete; in checked studies, under half of the missing clones stem from an unresolved V gene, and the remainder is unexplained. The sample contains 120,000 or so clones, around 90% of them found a single time. The ten largest clones add up to approximately 5.9% of the sample. The time point label, read with the paper, signifies: baseline before first vaccination. Sequenced material: peripheral blood, taken on day 0 of AZD1222 vaccination. These receptors were collected from an adult in good health.

This sequence joins TRBV28 and TRBJ1-5, with TRBD1 matching 8 bases. The CDR3 contains 12 residues. Germline loops: CDR1 MDHEN, CDR2 SYDVKM. The junction had 10 bases not matched to a gene; V was cut back by 6 bases and J by 15 bases. In nucleotides, the CDR3 is TGTGCCAGCAGCCTGGGGTCCGGGACAGGGCATTTT. This codes for CASSLGSGTGHF.

The sample holds one count of this clone. This chain joins TRBV5-1 and TRBJ1-3; 11 positions agree with TRBD1. The CDR3 has 16 amino acids. Germline V lookup: CDR1 SGHRS, CDR2 YFSETQ. V gave up 0 bases and J gave up 3 bases; unmatched junction bases: 2. The CDR3 nucleotides read TGCGCCAGCAGCTTGGGGACAGGGGGCGTTGGAAACACCATATATTTT. Protein: CASSLGTGGVGNTIYF.

As DNA, the CDR3 is TGTGCCAGCAGTGAACGGTCACCCCTCCACTTT. This encodes CASSERSPLHF. This chain joins TRBV6-1 and TRBJ1-6; D is uncertain. With 2 bases removed from V and 10 bases from J, the gap between germline ends came to 3 bases. In germline, CDR1 is MNHNS, CDR2 SASEGT. CDR3 size: 11 residues.

The chain uses TRBV9 and TRBJ1-1; D remains ambiguous. The V and J ends lost 0 bases and 2 bases respectively, with 8 bases between them. The CDR3 extends over 14 amino acids. Germline values: CDR1 SGDLS, CDR2 YYNGEE. CDR3 sequence (DNA): TGTGCCAGCAGCGTAGGGGCCCATAACACTGAAGCTTTCTTT. It is translated as CASSVGAHNTEAFF. Full variable domain (remainder filled in from reference TRBV9 and TRBJ1-1): DSGVTQTPKHLITATGQRVTLRCSPRSGDLSVYWYQQSLDQGLQFLIQYYNGEERAKGNILERFSAQQFPDLHSELNLSSLELGDSALYFCASSVGAHNTEAFFGQGTRLTVV.

This clone has only one observation. J is TRBJ1-1 and V is TRBV7-2, with D possibly matching TRBD1 (5 bases). The CDR3 runs 14 residues. V lost 1 base and J 2 bases, leaving 8 bases between the germline ends. Germline loops: CDR1 SGHTA, CDR2 FQGNSA. CDR3 coding DNA: TGTGCCAGCAGCTTAGAGGGGCTAAACACTGAAGCTTTCTTT. Translating it yields CASSLEGLNTEAFF. The whole variable domain, filled in from reference TRBV7-2 and TRBJ1-1, reads GAGVSQSPSNKVTEKGKDVELRCDPISGHTALYWYRQSLGQGLEFLIYFQGNSAPDKSGLPSDRFSAERTGGSVSTLTIQRTQQEDSAVYLCASSLEGLNTEAFFGQGTRLTVV.

This chain connects TRBV15 to TRBJ2-7; no clear D. Trimming left V 0 bases short and J 4 bases short, with 19 bases between. The CDR3 extends over 17 amino acids. Germline V gene sequence: CDR1 LNHNV, CDR2 YYDKDF (reference sequence). The CDR3 DNA reads TGTGCCACCAGCAGAGATCGAGCTGGCGGAGTTCCGTACGAGCAGTACTTC. Translated: CATSRDRAGGVPYEQYF.

The J gene is TRBJ1-6, the V gene TRBV28; perhaps TRBD1 as D (5 bases). This CDR3 spans 15 amino acids. Germline V gives CDR1 MDHEN, CDR2 SYDVKM. Trimming removed 6 bases from V and 3 bases from J, with 12 bases in between. The chain's CDR3 is CASRTGTLYNSPLHF. CDR3 DNA: TGTGCCAGCAGGACCGGGACCCTCTATAATTCACCCCTCCACTTT.

The gene calls are TRBV6-5 and TRBJ1-6; D possibly corresponds to TRBD1 (5 bases). Germline CDR1 and CDR2: MNHEY and SVGAGI. This CDR3 has 14 amino acids. V shed 6 bases and J shed 7 bases, with 13 bases lying between them. This CDR3 is CASRGGAGNSPLHF. CDR3 in DNA: TGTGCCAGCAGGGGGGGAGCGGGAAATTCACCCCTCCACTTT.

The chain combines TRBV7-3 with TRBJ2-3; no reliable D call. The CDR3 contains 13 residues. CDR1 and CDR2 from the germline V gene are SGHTA and FQGTGA. V was clipped by 4 bases and J by 6 bases, with 11 bases between them. CDR3 region: CASSSRLGDTQYF. CDR3 DNA sequence: TGTGCCAGCAGCTCCCGGTTGGGTGATACGCAGTATTTT. The complete variable domain, with remaining parts taken from reference TRBV7-3 and TRBJ2-3, reads GAGVSQTPSNKVTEKGKYVELRCDPISGHTALYWYRQSLGQGPEFLIYFQGTGAADDSGLPNDRFFAVRPEGSVSTLKIQRTERGDSAVYLCASSSRLGDTQYFGPGTRLTVL.

The V gene is TRBV6-5, the J gene TRBJ2-3; 7 bases are a match to TRBD2. This CDR3 spans 15 amino acids. The germline CDR1 and CDR2 sequences are MNHEY and SVGAGI. The junction had 14 bases not matched to a gene; V was cut back by 6 bases and J by 8 bases. The CDR3 DNA sequence: TGTGCCAGCAGCCGAAGCGGGATGGCCGTGGGTACGCAGTATTTT. This translates into CASSRSGMAVGTQYF.